This TCR beta chain was sequenced during a study of shared clonotypes between healthy human individuals. In the study overall: Donor composition was a couple of women and a few men, aged 18 to 49. CD8 memory received one plate per donor, CD8 naive two, CD4 memory three and CD4 naive three.

Comment on this clone: What it binds is not known.

Study results and caveats: Sequencing depth was expected to affect clonotype sharing among donors. Generation probability values for non-shared clonotypes were lower than those for clonotypes shared by all four donors.

CDR3 length: 14 amino acids. V was trimmed by 5 bases and J by 5 bases, leaving 15 bases between them. Germline loops: CDR1 MDHEN, CDR2 SYDVKM. TCRdb's table, derived via immunoSEQ multiplex PCR, lists solely in-frame clones and lacks some. The sample holds around 1 million clones, approximately 80% seen once. Sequencing used memory CD4+ T cells sorted from blood. Regarding subset: CD45RA-negative fraction. The rearrangement links TRBV28 to TRBJ1-1; D unclear. The clonotype originates from a man in his late teens or twenties in good health. As DNA, the CDR3 is TGTGCCAGCAGTCCCGGGTCGGGCGGAACTGAAGCTTTCTTT. It specifies CASSPGSGGTEAFF.